This entry lists 9 T cell receptor beta chains sequenced from one sample in a study of blood T cell repertoires in COVID-19. Profiled with immunoSEQ multiplex PCR; TCRdb holds only in-frame clones, not every one. The sample carries 350,000 to 550,000 clones, roughly 87% recorded once. Material for sequencing was PBMCs or T cells enriched from blood (not recorded which). The receptor source for this set is a woman between 18 and 29 years old with acute COVID-19.

V is TRBV7-3 and J is TRBJ2-3, with D possibly being TRBD1 (5 bases). Germline V gene data show CDR1 as SGHTA and CDR2 as FQGTGA. The V and J ends lost 2 bases and 2 bases respectively, with 11 bases between them. The length of the CDR3 is 15 residues. The CDR3: CASSLWGRATDTQYF. DNA of the CDR3: TGTGCCAGCAGCTTATGGGGCAGGGCCACAGATACGCAGTATTTT. Full variable domain (remainder filled in from reference TRBV7-3 and TRBJ2-3): GAGVSQTPSNKVTEKGKYVELRCDPISGHTALYWYRQSLGQGPEFLIYFQGTGAADDSGLPNDRFFAVRPEGSVSTLKIQRTERGDSAVYLCASSLWGRATDTQYFGPGTRLTVL.

V usage is TRBV19 and J usage is TRBJ1-1; perhaps TRBD1 as D (5 bases). Germline V gene data show CDR1 as LNHDA and CDR2 as SQIVND (reference sequence). V was cut by 7 bases and J by 1 base, with 13 bases left in between. The CDR3 is made up of 14 amino acids. CDR3 protein: CASTLWGENTEAFF. In DNA form, the CDR3 reads TGTGCCAGTACCTTATGGGGGGAGAACACTGAAGCTTTCTTT.

This chain links TRBV20-1 with TRBJ1-2; D is undetermined. Germline CDR1 reads DFQATT; CDR2 reads SNEGSKA (reference sequence). The V end lost 1 base, the J end lost 3 bases, and 3 bases lay between the germline ends. CDR3 size: 11 residues. This chain's CDR3 is CSARVDYGYTF. CDR3 sequence (DNA): TGCAGTGCTAGAGTCGACTATGGCTACACCTTC.

This chain links TRBV7-8 with TRBJ2-5; a possible D gene is TRBD2 (5 bases). This CDR3 region has 13 residues. Trimming removed 5 bases from V and 1 base from J, with 8 bases in between. Germline V gives CDR1 SGHVS, CDR2 FQNEAQ. CDR3: CASSHEGQETQYF. The CDR3 nucleotides read TGTGCCAGCAGCCATGAGGGCCAAGAGACCCAGTACTTC.

The chain recombines TRBV11-1 with TRBJ2-7, with 8 positions matching TRBD1. The CDR3 has 15 amino acids. Germline V gene sequence: CDR1 SGHAT, CDR2 FQDESV (reference sequence). V shed 5 bases, J shed 1 base, and the junction held 7 bases outside the gene matches. The CDR3 region is CASSQDRVRSYEQYF. The CDR3, as DNA: TGTGCCAGCAGCCAGGACAGGGTGAGGTCCTACGAGCAGTACTTC. The variable domain in full, with the rest retrieved from reference TRBV11-1 and TRBJ2-7, is EAEVAQSPRYKITEKSQAVAFWCDPISGHATLYWYRQILGQGPELLVQFQDESVVDDSQLPKDRFSAERLKGVDSTLKIQPAELGDSAMYLCASSQDRVRSYEQYFGPGTRLTVT.

The chain links TRBV28 to TRBJ1-2; 9 positions match TRBD1. V trimming: 5 bases; J trimming: 4 bases; junction bases outside the gene matches: 8. The germline CDR1 and CDR2 sequences are MDHEN and SYDVKM. CDR3 length: 15 amino acids. CDR3 protein: CASSITGGVTYGYTF. Written as DNA, the CDR3 is TGTGCCAGCAGTATTACAGGGGGCGTAACCTATGGCTACACCTTC.

Concerning this clone: Germline is not matched at one junction end, which may reflect a read error. V is TRBV7-7 and J is TRBJ2-7, with TRBD1 matching 8 bases. The length of the CDR3 is 15 residues. Per the germline V gene, CDR1 is SSHAT and CDR2 is FNYEAQ (reference sequence). CDR3 sequence (DNA): TGTGCTAGCAGCCGAGGGACAGGAGAAGTCTACGAGCAGTACTTC. It translates to CASSRGTGEVYEQYF. Full variable domain (outside the CDR3, taken from reference TRBV7-7 and TRBJ2-7): GAGVSQSPRYKVTKRGQDVTLRCDPISSHATLYWYQQALGQGPEFLTYFNYEAQPDKSGLPSDRFSAERPEGSISTLTIQRTEQRDSAMYRCASSRGTGEVYEQYFGPGTRLTVT.

This clone came up a few times. The V and J genes are TRBV23-1 and TRBJ2-5; TRBD2 agrees at 8 bases. TRBV23-1 is recorded as an ORF, its role being uncertain. This CDR3 spans 14 amino acids. Trimming removed 8 bases from V and 7 bases from J; junction bases left unmatched: 12. The CDR3 region has the DNA TGCGCCAGCGGCTTTAGCGGGGCGGACGGGACCCAGTACTTC. Protein sequence: CASGFSGADGTQYF.

A single count supports this clone. V and J are TRBV7-9 and TRBJ1-1; TRBD1 matches 11 bases. The ends lost 3 bases at V and 4 bases at J; junction bases unmatched: 4. The CDR3 length is 15 residues. CDR1 is SEHNR and CDR2 is FQNEAQ in the germline V gene (reference sequence). The CDR3 loop reads CASSLDGTGGTEAFF. CDR3 coding DNA: TGTGCCAGCAGCTTGGACGGGACAGGGGGCACTGAAGCTTTCTTT.